This T cell receptor beta chain was sequenced in a study of tumor-infiltrating lymphocytes in primary liver carcinoma. The CDR3 sequence is 12 residues long. V gave up 4 bases and J gave up 1 base, with 7 bases separating them. Germline-derived CDR1 and CDR2 are SQVTM and ANQGSEA. A constant-region primer primed TCR beta cDNA synthesis from about 490 ng of total RNA. Slightly modified ARM-PCR, run as three nested multiplex PCR rounds, produced the TCR beta libraries. The first two PCR rounds used TRBV1-TRBV30 forward primers with a C-beta reverse primer, around 10 cycles each. One entry per CDR3 protein results from TCRdb running MiXCR on the multiplex PCR reads. This sample has 20,000 to 25,000 distinct CDR3 sequences, with approximately 79% found just once. Bulk tissue was left unsorted, and RNA and DNA were co-extracted from around 18-30 mg of it. Those patients suffered from chronic HBV infection and were treatment-naive.

The source is a woman under 40 with primary liver carcinoma and hepatitis B virus infection. Input material: liver tumor tissue from sampling region 1. Sample subset: tumor region T1, superior pole. This rearrangement joins TRBV29-1 to TRBJ1-1; D is ambiguous. The CDR3 sequence: CSVGVPNTEAFF. The CDR3 nucleotides are TGCAGCGTTGGGGTCCCGAACACTGAAGCTTTCTTT.